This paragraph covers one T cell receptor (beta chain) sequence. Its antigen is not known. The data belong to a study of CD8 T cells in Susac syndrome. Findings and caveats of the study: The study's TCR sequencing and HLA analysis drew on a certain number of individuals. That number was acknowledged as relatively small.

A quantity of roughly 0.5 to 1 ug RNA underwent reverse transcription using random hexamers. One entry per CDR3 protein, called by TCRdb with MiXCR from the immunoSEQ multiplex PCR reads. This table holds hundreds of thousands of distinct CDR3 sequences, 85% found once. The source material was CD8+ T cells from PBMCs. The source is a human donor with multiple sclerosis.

DNA of the CDR3: TGCGCCAGCAGCCAAGATCGGGCTTACGAGCAGTACTTC. Translating gives CASSQDRAYEQYF. This chain joins TRBV4-1 and TRBJ2-7, with unresolved D. The CDR3 is 13 residues long. Germline CDR1 reads MGHRA; CDR2 reads YSYEKL. V was clipped by 0 bases and J by 4 bases, with 7 bases between them.